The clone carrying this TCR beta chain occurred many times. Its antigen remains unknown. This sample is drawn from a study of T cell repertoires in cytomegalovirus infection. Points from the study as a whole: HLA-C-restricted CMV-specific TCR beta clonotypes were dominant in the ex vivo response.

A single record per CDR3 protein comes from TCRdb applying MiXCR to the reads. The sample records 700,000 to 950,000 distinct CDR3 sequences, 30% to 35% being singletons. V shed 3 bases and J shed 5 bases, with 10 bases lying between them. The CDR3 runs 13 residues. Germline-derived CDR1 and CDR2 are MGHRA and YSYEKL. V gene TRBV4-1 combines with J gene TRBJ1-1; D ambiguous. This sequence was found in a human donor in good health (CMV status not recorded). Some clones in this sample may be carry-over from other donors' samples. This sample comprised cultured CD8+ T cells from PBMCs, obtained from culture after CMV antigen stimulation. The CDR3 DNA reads TGCGCCAGCAGCCATGCCAGGAATACTGAAGCTTTCTTT. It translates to CASSHARNTEAFF.